These T cell receptor beta chains were read from a single sample in a study of blood T cells in healthy people across ages. In TCRdb, the 5' RACE reads were re-called with MiXCR into one record per CDR3 protein. The data hold some 890,000 distinct CDR3 sequences, with just under 30% observed a single time. These data also formed part of another study, on T cells of mothers and their children.

The material sequenced was blood. These receptors all stem from a woman aged 40 to 49 in good health. CDR3s leave out the opening cysteine and the closing phenylalanine or tryptophan.

J: TRBJ2-5
V: TRBV12-3/TRBV12-4
CDR3: ASSLGGVGTQY

J: TRBJ2-1
V: TRBV5-1
CDR3: ASSLNGGPYNEQF

J: TRBJ2-1
V: TRBV18
CDR3: ASSPIGQGNNEQF

J: TRBJ2-3
V: TRBV20-1
CDR3: SAPLTGGWGSTDTQY

J: TRBJ1-3
V: TRBV28
CDR3: ASSVRGPGNTIY

J: TRBJ1-2
V: TRBV7-2
CDR3: ASSTTPSNYGYT

J: TRBJ2-5
V: TRBV20-1
CDR3: SAFKAGSETQY

J: TRBJ1-4
V: TRBV29-1
CDR3: SVGRSGETDEKLF

J: TRBJ2-7
V: TRBV10-3
CDR3: ATSKGQGPSDNYEQY

J: TRBJ2-7
V: TRBV5-5
CDR3: ASSTGQVIYEQY

J: TRBJ2-3
V: TRBV2
CDR3: ASSERGLAPRGDTQY

J: TRBJ2-5
V: TRBV14
CDR3: ASSHGAGTGAQETQY

J: TRBJ2-3
V: TRBV7-2
CDR3: ASSEGPLRNTQY

J: TRBJ1-1
V: TRBV6-5
CDR3: ASIKLGQGGGEAF

J: TRBJ2-1
V: TRBV18
CDR3: ASSPGTLNPNEQF

J: TRBJ1-1
V: TRBV2
CDR3: ASSYQAGIWAEAF

J: TRBJ2-5
V: TRBV15
CDR3: ATSTFKREPQY

J: TRBJ2-1
V: TRBV20-1
CDR3: SASWGGGANEQF

J: TRBJ1-5
V: TRBV6-6
CDR3: ASSGQGVRSQH

J: TRBJ2-1
V: TRBV11-1
CDR3: ASSGNDRYNEQF

J: TRBJ2-1
V: TRBV12-3/TRBV12-4
CDR3: ASSPSNNEQF

J: TRBJ2-1
V: TRBV11-3
CDR3: ASSLPVASGGRNEQF

J: TRBJ2-3
V: TRBV20-1
CDR3: SAKGLAGDTDTQY

J: TRBJ2-7
V: TRBV20-1
CDR3: SAGGTSGAGEQY

J: TRBJ2-3
V: TRBV4-3
CDR3: ASSQDLTDTRY

J: TRBJ1-2
V: TRBV5-6
CDR3: ASSLDTTYGYT

J: TRBJ2-3
V: TRBV5-1
CDR3: ASSLSVLAGEDTQY

J: TRBJ1-2
V: TRBV24-1
CDR3: ATSEQGEDGYT

J: TRBJ2-7
V: TRBV10-3
CDR3: AISDPPYLDYYEQY

J: TRBJ2-5
V: TRBV3-1
CDR3: ASSNTGTGVDEQC

J: TRBJ2-1
V: TRBV10-3
CDR3: AITKDGTDEQF

J: TRBJ2-5
V: TRBV27
CDR3: ASSFNGGQETQY

J: TRBJ2-1
V: TRBV14
CDR3: ASSPQGNSNNEQF

J: TRBJ1-1
V: TRBV7-2
CDR3: ASSTDSYTEAF

J: TRBJ2-1
V: TRBV20-1
CDR3: SAYPGVGRGSSYNEQF

J: TRBJ2-2
V: TRBV29-1
CDR3: SVESWQGVNTGELF

J: TRBJ2-3
V: TRBV9
CDR3: ASSVATTGGPEGTQY

J: NA
V: TRBV10-3
CDR3: AIRDTARGETQY

J: TRBJ2-7
V: TRBV6-2/TRBV6-3
CDR3: ASSYYRGGEIYEQY

J: TRBJ2-7
V: TRBV28
CDR3: ASSSTRPPREQY

J: TRBJ2-1
V: TRBV29-1
CDR3: SVGRDSSYNEQF

J: TRBJ2-7
V: TRBV3-1
CDR3: ASSQVSGTGVYEQY

J: TRBJ1-2
V: TRBV5-1
CDR3: ASSYMGHAKLYGYT

J: TRBJ2-1
V: TRBV6-6
CDR3: ASSYSTGGTSGGYNEQF

J: TRBJ1-5
V: TRBV29-1
CDR3: SVGTAPNQPQH

J: TRBJ2-1
V: TRBV7-2
CDR3: ASSLAGGGFNEQF

J: TRBJ1-2
V: TRBV28
CDR3: ASRLLRDRSHGYT

J: TRBJ1-6
V: TRBV10-3
CDR3: AISGQFNSPLH

J: TRBJ2-5
V: TRBV28
CDR3: ASSPQYTPQETQY

J: TRBJ2-3
V: TRBV2
CDR3: ASSLGSGDTQY

J: TRBJ2-5
V: TRBV20-1
CDR3: SAPDRVVQETQY

J: TRBJ2-3
V: TRBV5-1
CDR3: ASSLRTSGRSDTQY

J: TRBJ2-5
V: TRBV9
CDR3: ASSVALGSGQGETQY

J: TRBJ1-2
V: TRBV12-3/TRBV12-4
CDR3: ASNSPRDKYGYT